This T cell receptor beta chain was observed in a study of Graves' ophthalmopathy and Graves' hyperthyroidism. Points from the study as a whole: Blood was where most expanded thyroid clonotypes above 0.001 frequency also turned up.

This clonotype was observed a few times. Its antigen is undetermined. With V trimmed by 4 bases and J by 7 bases, 6 bases remained unmatched. Germline-derived CDR1 and CDR2 are SGHDT and YYEEEE. The CDR3 has 13 amino acids. CDR3 regions of TCR beta were amplified from RNA transcripts. First-round RT-PCR relied on HTBI primers, and a second-round multiplex PCR came next. Using its own MiXCR run on the multiplex PCR reads, TCRdb lists one record per CDR3 protein. The sample carries about 1.1 million distinct CDR3 sequences, about 35% recorded once. V is TRBV5-6 and J is TRBJ1-1; 8 bases fit TRBD1. Specimen: peripheral blood or thyroid tissue (not recorded which). The TCR was taken from an adult man with Graves' hyperthyroidism. This CDR3 reads CASSMDRDSEAFF. The CDR3 DNA follows: TGTGCCAGCAGCATGGACAGGGACAGTGAAGCTTTCTTT.